The clone carrying this T cell receptor beta chain has more than one count but fewer than ten. Its matching antigen is unknown. The sample originates from a study of T cells in Graves' hyperthyroidism and ophthalmopathy. Authors of the study amplified TCR beta CDR3 regions from RNA transcripts. The HTBI primer set drove a first-round RT-PCR of the TCR CDR3. TCRdb itself ran the multiplex PCR reads through MiXCR, one entry per CDR3 protein. This table holds about 290,000 distinct CDR3 sequences, about an eighth found once. Germline V gene lookup returns CDR1 SGHDN and CDR2 FVKESK. Trimming removed 3 bases from V and 5 bases from J, with 7 bases in between. This CDR3 region has 12 residues. Lactation, pregnancy, other autoimmune disease or uncontrolled infection excluded patients. Whole-study results and caveats: The model's output predicted ophthalmopathy at a median of approximately 6.5 months prior to onset.

The sequence was obtained from a middle-aged woman with Graves' hyperthyroidism. The sample was blood. The chain combines TRBV14 with TRBJ2-5; the D is unclear. CDR3 region: CASSHSGETQYF. The CDR3 bases are TGTGCCAGCAGCCATTCGGGCGAGACCCAGTACTTC.